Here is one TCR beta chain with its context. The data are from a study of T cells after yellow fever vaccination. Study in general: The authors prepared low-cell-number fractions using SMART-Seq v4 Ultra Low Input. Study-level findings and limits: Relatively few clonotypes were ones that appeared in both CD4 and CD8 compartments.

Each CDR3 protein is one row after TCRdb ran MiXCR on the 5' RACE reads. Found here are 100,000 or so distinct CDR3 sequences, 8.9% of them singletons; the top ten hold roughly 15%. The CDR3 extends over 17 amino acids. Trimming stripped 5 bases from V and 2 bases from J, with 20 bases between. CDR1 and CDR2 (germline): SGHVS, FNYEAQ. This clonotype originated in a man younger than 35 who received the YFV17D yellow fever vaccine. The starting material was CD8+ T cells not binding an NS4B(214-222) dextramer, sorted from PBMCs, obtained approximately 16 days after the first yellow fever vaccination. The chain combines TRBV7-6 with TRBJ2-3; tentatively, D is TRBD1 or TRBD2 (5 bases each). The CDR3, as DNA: TGTGCCAGCAGCCCGGTCGGGGCGGGTAGAGACACAGATACGCAGTATTTT. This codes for CASSPVGAGRDTDTQYF.